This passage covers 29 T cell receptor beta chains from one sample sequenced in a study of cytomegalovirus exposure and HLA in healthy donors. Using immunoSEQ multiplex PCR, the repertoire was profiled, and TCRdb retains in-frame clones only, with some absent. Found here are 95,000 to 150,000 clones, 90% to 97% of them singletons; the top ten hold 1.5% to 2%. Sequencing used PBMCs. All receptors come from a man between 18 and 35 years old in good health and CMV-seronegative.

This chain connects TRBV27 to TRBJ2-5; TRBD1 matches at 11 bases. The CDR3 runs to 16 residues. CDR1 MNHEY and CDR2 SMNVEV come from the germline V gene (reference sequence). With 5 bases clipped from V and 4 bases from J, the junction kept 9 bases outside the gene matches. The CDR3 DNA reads TGTGCCAGCAGTCGAGCCCCCGGGACAGGGGGAGAGACCCAGTACTTC. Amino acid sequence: CASSRAPGTGGETQYF.

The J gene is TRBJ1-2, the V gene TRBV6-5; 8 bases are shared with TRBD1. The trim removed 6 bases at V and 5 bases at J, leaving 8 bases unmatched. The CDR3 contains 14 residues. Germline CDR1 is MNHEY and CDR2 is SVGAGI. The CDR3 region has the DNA TGTGCCAGCAGGCCTACAGGGGGAGGTTATGGCTACACCTTC. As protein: CASRPTGGGYGYTF.

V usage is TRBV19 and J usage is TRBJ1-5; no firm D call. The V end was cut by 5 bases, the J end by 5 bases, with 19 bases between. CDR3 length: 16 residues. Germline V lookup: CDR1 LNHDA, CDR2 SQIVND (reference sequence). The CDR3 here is CASSPFTDLIYQPQHF. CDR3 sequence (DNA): TGTGCCAGTAGTCCCTTCACGGACTTAATTTATCAGCCCCAGCATTTT.

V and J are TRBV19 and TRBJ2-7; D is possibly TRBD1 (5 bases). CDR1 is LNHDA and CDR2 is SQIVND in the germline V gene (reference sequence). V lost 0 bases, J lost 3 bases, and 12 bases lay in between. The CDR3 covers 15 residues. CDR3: CASSIDLDRLYEQYF. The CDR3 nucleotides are TGTGCCAGTAGTATAGATCTCGACAGACTCTACGAGCAGTACTTC.

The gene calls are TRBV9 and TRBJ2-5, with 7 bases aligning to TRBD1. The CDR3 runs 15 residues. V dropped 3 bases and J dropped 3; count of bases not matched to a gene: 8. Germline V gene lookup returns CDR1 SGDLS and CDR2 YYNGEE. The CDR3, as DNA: TGTGCCAGCAGCGCAGTACCCGGACAGGAAGAGACCCAGTACTTC. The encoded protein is CASSAVPGQEETQYF.

CDR3: CASSVERNSGNYGYTF. The CDR3 bases are TGTGCCAGCAGCGTAGAGAGGAACTCGGGGAACTATGGCTACACCTTC. The chain recombines TRBV9 with TRBJ1-2; D unresolved. Germline V gives CDR1 SGDLS, CDR2 YYNGEE. Deletions cut 0 bases from V and 2 bases from J, with 14 bases between. The CDR3 runs to 16 residues.

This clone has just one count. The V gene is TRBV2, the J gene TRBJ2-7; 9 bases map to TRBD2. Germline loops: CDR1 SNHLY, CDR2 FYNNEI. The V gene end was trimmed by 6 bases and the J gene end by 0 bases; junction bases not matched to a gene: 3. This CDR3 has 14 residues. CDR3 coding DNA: TGTGCCAGCAGCCGACTAGCGGCCTCCTACGAGCAGTACTTC. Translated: CASSRLAASYEQYF.

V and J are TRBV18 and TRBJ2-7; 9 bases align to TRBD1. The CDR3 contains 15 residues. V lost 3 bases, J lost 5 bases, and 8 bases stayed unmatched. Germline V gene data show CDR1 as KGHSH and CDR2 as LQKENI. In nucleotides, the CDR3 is TGTGCCAGCTCACCCCAGGGGACAGGGTTTCACGAGCAGTACTTC. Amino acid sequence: CASSPQGTGFHEQYF.

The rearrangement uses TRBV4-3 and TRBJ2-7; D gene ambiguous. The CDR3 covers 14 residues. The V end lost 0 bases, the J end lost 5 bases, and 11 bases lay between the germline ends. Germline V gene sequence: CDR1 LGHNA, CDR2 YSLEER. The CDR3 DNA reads TGCGCCAGCAGCCAAGAAGCCTCTCAGGACGAGCAGTACTTC. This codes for CASSQEASQDEQYF.

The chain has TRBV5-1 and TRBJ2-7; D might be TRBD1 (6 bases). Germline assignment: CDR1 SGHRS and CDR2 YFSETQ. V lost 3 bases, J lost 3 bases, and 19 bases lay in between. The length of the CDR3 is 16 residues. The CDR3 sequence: CASSSYDRPSFYEQYF. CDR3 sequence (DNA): TGCGCCAGCAGCTCCTACGACAGGCCTTCCTTCTACGAGCAGTACTTC.

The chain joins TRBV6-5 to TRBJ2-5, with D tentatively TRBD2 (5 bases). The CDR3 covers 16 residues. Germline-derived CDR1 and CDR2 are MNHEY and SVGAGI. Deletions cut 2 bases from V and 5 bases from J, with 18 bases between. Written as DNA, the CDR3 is TGTGCCAGCAGTTACGGTCGGAAAACCCGGGGTGAGACCCAGTACTTC. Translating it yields CASSYGRKTRGETQYF.

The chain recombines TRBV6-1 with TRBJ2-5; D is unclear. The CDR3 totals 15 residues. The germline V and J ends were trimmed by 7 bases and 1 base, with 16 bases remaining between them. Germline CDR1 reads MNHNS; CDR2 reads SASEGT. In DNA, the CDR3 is TGTGCCAGCACCCTCCTACGGAGCCCCCAAGAGACCCAGTACTTC. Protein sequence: CASTLLRSPQETQYF.

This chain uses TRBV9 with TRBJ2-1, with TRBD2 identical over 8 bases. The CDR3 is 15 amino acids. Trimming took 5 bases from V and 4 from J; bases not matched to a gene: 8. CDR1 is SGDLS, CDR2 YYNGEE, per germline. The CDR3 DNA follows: TGTGCCAGCAGTACGCCGGGACTAGGATACAATGAGCAGTTCTTC. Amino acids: CASSTPGLGYNEQFF.

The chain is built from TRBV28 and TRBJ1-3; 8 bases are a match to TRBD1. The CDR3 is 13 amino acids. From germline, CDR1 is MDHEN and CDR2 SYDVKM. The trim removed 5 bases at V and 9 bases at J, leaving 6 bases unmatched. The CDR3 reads CASSRTGRSTIYF. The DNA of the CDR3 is TGTGCCAGCAGTCGGACAGGGAGAAGCACCATATATTTT.

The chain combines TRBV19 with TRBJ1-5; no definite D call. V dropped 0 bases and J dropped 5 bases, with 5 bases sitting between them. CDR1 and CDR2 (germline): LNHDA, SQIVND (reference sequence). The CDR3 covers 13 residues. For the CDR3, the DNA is TGTGCCAGTAGTATAGAGGGCTATCAGCCCCAGCATTTT. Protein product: CASSIEGYQPQHF.

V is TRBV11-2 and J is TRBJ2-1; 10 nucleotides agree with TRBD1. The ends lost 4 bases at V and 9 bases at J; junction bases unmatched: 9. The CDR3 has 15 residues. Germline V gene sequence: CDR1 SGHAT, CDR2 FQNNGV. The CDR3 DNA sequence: TGTGCCAGCAGCTGGTCCGGGACAGGGGACTTTGAGCAGTTCTTC. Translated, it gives CASSWSGTGDFEQFF.

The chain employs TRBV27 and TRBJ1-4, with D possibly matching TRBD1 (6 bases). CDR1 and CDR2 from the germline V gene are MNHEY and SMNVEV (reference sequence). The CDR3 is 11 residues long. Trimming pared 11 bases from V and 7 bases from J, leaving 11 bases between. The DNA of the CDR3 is TGTGCCTCAGGGGCGGGTGAAAAACTGTTTTTT. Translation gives CASGAGEKLFF.

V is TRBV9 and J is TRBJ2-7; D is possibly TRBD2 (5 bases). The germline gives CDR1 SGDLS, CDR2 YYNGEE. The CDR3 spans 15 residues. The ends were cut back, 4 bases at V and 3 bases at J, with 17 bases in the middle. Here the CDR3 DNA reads TGTGCCAGCAGCCCCGTGGACCATGGAGGCTACGAGCAGTACTTC. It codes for CASSPVDHGGYEQYF.

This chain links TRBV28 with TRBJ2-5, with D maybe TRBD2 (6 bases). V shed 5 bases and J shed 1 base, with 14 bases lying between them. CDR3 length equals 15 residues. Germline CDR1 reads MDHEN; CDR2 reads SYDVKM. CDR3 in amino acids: CASSELAAVQETQYF. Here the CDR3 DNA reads TGTGCCAGCAGTGAATTAGCGGCAGTCCAAGAGACCCAGTACTTC.

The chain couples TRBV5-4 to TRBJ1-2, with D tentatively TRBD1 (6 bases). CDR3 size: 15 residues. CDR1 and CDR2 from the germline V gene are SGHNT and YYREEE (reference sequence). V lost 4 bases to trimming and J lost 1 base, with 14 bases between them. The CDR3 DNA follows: TGTGCCAGCAGCGGCACAGGGTGGAGTAACTATGGCTACACCTTC. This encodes CASSGTGWSNYGYTF.

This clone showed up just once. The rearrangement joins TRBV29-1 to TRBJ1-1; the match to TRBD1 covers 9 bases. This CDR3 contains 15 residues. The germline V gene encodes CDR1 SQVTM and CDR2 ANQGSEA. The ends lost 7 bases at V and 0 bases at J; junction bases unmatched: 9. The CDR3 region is CSAETGGDMNTEAFF. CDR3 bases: TGCAGCGCCGAGACAGGGGGGGACATGAACACTGAAGCTTTCTTT. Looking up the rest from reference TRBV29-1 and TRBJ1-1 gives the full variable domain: SAVISQKPSRDICQRGTSLTIQCQVDSQVTMMFWYRQQPGQSLTLIATANQGSEATYESGFVIDKFPISRPNLTFSTLTVSNMSPEDSSIYLCSAETGGDMNTEAFFGQGTRLTVV.

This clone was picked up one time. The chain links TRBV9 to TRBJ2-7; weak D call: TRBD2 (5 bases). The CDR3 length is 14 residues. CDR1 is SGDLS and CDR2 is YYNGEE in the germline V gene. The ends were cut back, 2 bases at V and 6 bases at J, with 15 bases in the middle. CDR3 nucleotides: TGTGCCAGCAGCGTCCGGACCGAGGGCGCCGAGCAGTACTTC. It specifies CASSVRTEGAEQYF.

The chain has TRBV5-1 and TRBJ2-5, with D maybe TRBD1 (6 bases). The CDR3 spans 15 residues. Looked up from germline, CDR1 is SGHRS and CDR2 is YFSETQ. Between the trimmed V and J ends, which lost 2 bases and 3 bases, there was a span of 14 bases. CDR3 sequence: CASSLTGTPEETQYF. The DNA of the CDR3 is TGCGCCAGCAGCTTAACCGGGACACCGGAAGAGACCCAGTACTTC.

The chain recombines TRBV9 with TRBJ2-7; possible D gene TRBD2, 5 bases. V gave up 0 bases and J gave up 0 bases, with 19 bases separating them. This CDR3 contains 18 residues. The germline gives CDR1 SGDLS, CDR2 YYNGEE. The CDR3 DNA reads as TGTGCCAGCAGCGTAGACCCCGCGGGCCTCTTCCGCTCCTACGAGCAGTACTTC. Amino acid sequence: CASSVDPAGLFRSYEQYF.

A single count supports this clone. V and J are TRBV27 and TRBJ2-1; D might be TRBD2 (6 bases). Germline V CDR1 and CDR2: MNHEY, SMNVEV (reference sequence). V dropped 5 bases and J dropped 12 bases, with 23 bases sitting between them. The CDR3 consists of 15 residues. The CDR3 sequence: CASSPAVADSRGQFF. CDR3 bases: TGTGCCAGCAGTCCGGCGGTAGCGGACTCGAGAGGGCAGTTCTTC.

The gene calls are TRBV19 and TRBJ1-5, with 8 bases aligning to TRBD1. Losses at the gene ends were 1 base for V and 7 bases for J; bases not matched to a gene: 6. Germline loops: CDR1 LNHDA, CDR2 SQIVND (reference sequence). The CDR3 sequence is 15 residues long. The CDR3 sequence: CASSIAGGFGQPQHF. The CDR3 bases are TGTGCCAGTAGTATAGCAGGGGGCTTCGGGCAGCCCCAGCATTTT.

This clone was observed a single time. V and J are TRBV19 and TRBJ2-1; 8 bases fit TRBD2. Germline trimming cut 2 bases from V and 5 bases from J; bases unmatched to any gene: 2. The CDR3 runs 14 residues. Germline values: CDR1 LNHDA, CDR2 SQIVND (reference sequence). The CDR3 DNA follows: TGTGCCAGTAGTATAATAGCGGGGCACAATGAGCAGTTCTTC. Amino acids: CASSIIAGHNEQFF.

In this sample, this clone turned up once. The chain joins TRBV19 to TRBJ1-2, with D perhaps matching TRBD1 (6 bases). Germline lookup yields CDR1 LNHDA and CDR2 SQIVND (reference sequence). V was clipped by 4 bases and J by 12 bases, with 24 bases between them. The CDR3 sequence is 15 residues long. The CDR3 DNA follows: TGTGCCAGTAGTAAACCCGACGGGGGGCACTTGAGTCACACCTTC. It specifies CASSKPDGGHLSHTF. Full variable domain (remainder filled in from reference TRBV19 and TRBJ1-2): DGGITQSPKYLFRKEGQNVTLSCEQNLNHDAMYWYRQDPGQGLRLIYYSQIVNDFQKGDIAEGYSVSREKKESFPLTVTSAQKNPTAFYLCASSKPDGGHLSHTFGSGTRLTVV.

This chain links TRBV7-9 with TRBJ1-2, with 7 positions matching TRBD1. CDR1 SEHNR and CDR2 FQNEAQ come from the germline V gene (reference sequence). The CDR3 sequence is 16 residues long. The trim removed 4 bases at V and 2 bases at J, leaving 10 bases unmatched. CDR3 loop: CASSSREGTENYGYTF. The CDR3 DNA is TGTGCCAGCAGCTCTAGAGAGGGGACAGAGAACTATGGCTACACCTTC.